What follows are 31 T cell receptor beta chains derived from one specimen sequenced in a study of cytomegalovirus exposure and HLA in healthy donors. The PCR used 60 Vbeta and 13 Jbeta primers. Sequencing was performed with immunoSEQ multiplex PCR; in TCRdb, only in-frame clones are kept and a portion is missing. The data contain a few hundred thousand clones, more than 60% of them seen just once; the ten biggest clones take up 1.8%. What was sequenced was PBMCs. Receptors were obtained from a woman aged 30 to 39 in good health and CMV-seronegative.

The chain has TRBV9 and TRBJ1-2; 8 bases align to TRBD1. Germline-derived CDR1 and CDR2 are SGDLS and YYNGEE. The CDR3 is made up of 15 amino acids. Unmatched junction bases numbered 10, after V lost 6 bases and J lost 3 bases. The CDR3 nucleotides read TGTGCCAGCACCGGGAACCAGGGGGCGGACTATGGCTACACCTTC. Amino acids: CASTGNQGADYGYTF.

This chain connects TRBV4-1 to TRBJ2-3, with 7 bases identical to TRBD2. In germline, CDR1 is MGHRA, CDR2 YSYEKL. The V and J ends lost 4 bases and 4 bases, in that order; junction bases with no gene match: 17. This CDR3 spans 18 amino acids. The CDR3 loop reads CASSPAGWGEGPADTQYF. The CDR3 DNA reads as TGCGCCAGCAGCCCCGCAGGGTGGGGGGAGGGCCCCGCAGATACGCAGTATTTT.

The chain recombines TRBV11-1 with TRBJ2-5; D remains unclear. The CDR3 has 12 amino acids. CDR1 and CDR2 (germline): SGHAT, FQDESV (reference sequence). V lost 2 bases to trimming and J lost 5 bases, with 6 bases between them. The CDR3 sequence is CASSLKAETQYF. In DNA, the CDR3 is TGTGCCAGCAGCTTAAAAGCCGAGACCCAGTACTTC.

This clone turned up a few times. A read error may account for a junction end that differs from germline. The V call is TRBV6-4, the J call TRBJ2-2; D ambiguous. CDR1 is MRHNA, CDR2 SNTAGT, per germline. The CDR3 runs to 17 residues. CDR3: CASSYSKFRKPAGELFF. The CDR3 DNA sequence: TGTGCCAGCAGTTACTCGAAGTTTAGAAAGCCTGCCGGGGAGCTGTTTTTT.

This chain uses TRBV6-5 with TRBJ2-6; tentatively, D is TRBD2 (5 bases). V was shortened by 0 bases and J by 9 bases, with 6 bases between the two germline ends. The CDR3 covers 13 residues. The V gene's germline CDR1 is MNHEY and CDR2 SVGAGI. DNA of the CDR3: TGTGCCAGCAGTTACTCGGGGAGCAACGTCCTGACTTTC. It is translated as CASSYSGSNVLTF.

The V and J genes are TRBV5-5 and TRBJ2-1; 9 positions agree with TRBD1. The CDR3 is made up of 16 amino acids. Germline trimming cut 0 bases from V and 7 bases from J; bases unmatched to any gene: 8. Looked up from germline, CDR1 is SGHKS and CDR2 is YYEKEE (reference sequence). CDR3 nucleotide sequence: TGTGCCAGCAGCTTGGGCACAGGGGGCTTCAGGAATGAGCAGTTCTTC. Its protein is CASSLGTGGFRNEQFF.

This clone was recorded a few times. The V call is TRBV29-1, the J call TRBJ2-2; tentatively, D is TRBD1 (6 bases). Germline V lookup: CDR1 SQVTM, CDR2 ANQGSEA. V was shortened by 6 bases and J by 5 bases, with 10 bases between the two germline ends. CDR3 length equals 12 residues. DNA of the CDR3: TGCAGCGTCAGGGGTGGGACCGGGGAGCTGTTTTTT. Protein: CSVRGGTGELFF.

This clone came up a few times. The V gene is TRBV4-2, the J gene TRBJ2-7; the D gene is possibly TRBD2 (5 bases). The CDR3 sequence is 14 residues long. V lost 3 bases, J lost 2 bases, and 11 bases lay in between. Germline V gives CDR1 LGHNA, CDR2 YNFKEQ. Here the CDR3 reads CASSHVGSPYEQYF. The CDR3 DNA reads TGTGCCAGCAGCCATGTGGGGAGCCCCTACGAGCAGTACTTC.

The chain links TRBV15 to TRBJ2-7, with D possibly matching TRBD2 (6 bases). Deletions cut 5 bases from V and 0 bases from J, with 14 bases between. Germline V CDR1 and CDR2: LNHNV, YYDKDF (reference sequence). The CDR3 is 15 residues long. DNA of the CDR3: TGTGCCACCAGCCTGCACCTAGCGAACTCCTACGAGCAGTACTTC. Its protein product is CATSLHLANSYEQYF.

This clone occurred a few times. The rearrangement joins TRBV5-1 to TRBJ2-7; TRBD1 aligns across 10 bases. Losses at the gene ends were 3 bases for V and 5 bases for J; bases not matched to a gene: 5. CDR1 and CDR2 from the germline V gene are SGHRS and YFSETQ. This CDR3 has 14 residues. CDR3: CASSSTGGKDEQYF. DNA of the CDR3: TGCGCCAGCAGCTCGACAGGGGGCAAGGACGAGCAGTACTTC.

The V call is TRBV19, the J call TRBJ1-2; tentatively, D is TRBD1 (6 bases). The V end was cut by 7 bases, the J end by 3 bases, with 18 bases between. CDR1 is LNHDA, CDR2 SQIVND, per germline (reference sequence). The CDR3 has 15 amino acids. CDR3: CASMVNRDTDYGYTF. The CDR3 DNA reads as TGTGCCAGTATGGTTAATCGGGACACCGACTATGGCTACACCTTC.

As concerns this clone: Other DNA sequences in this specimen translate into the identical CDR3. This rearrangement joins TRBV11-2 to TRBJ2-2; D call uncertain. The V and J ends lost 6 bases and 1 base respectively, with 6 bases between them. There are 13 residues in the CDR3. CDR1 is SGHAT and CDR2 is FQNNGV in the germline V gene. CDR3 sequence (DNA): TGTGCCAGCAGTTTCTTGAACACCGGGGAGCTGTTTTTT. Its protein is CASSFLNTGELFF.

This clone was counted only a few times. This sequence joins TRBV5-1 and TRBJ1-4; 7 bases are shared with TRBD1. Germline V gene lookup returns CDR1 SGHRS and CDR2 YFSETQ. The CDR3 runs to 16 residues. The ends lost 4 bases at V and 1 base at J; junction bases unmatched: 7. CDR3 amino acids: CASSPTGTGTNEKLFF. The CDR3 DNA reads as TGCGCCAGCAGCCCGACAGGGACCGGAACTAATGAAAAACTGTTTTTT. The full variable domain, its missing parts supplied by reference TRBV5-1 and TRBJ1-4, is KAGVTQTPRYLIKTRGQQVTLSCSPISGHRSVSWYQQTPGQGLQFLFEYFSETQRNKGNFPGRFSGRQFSNSRSEMNVSTLELGDSALYLCASSPTGTGTNEKLFFGSGTQLSVL.

The chain joins TRBV15 to TRBJ2-2; 10 nucleotides match TRBD1. The CDR3 runs to 17 residues. The germline V gene encodes CDR1 LNHNV and CDR2 YYDKDF (reference sequence). The ends lost 4 bases at V and 7 bases at J; junction bases unmatched: 12. The CDR3 loop is CATSKKFSGTGDGELFF. CDR3 nucleotide sequence: TGTGCCACCAGCAAGAAATTTTCCGGGACAGGGGACGGGGAGCTGTTTTTT. Full variable domain (outside the CDR3, taken from reference TRBV15 and TRBJ2-2): DAMVIQNPRYQVTQFGKPVTLSCSQTLNHNVMYWYQQKSSQAPKLLFHYYDKDFNNEADTPDNFQSRRPNTSFCFLDIRSPGLGDTAMYLCATSKKFSGTGDGELFFGEGSRLTVL.

The sample holds a few counts of this clone. The chain carries TRBV19 and TRBJ2-5; TRBD2 matches 9 bases. Germline V gene lookup returns CDR1 LNHDA and CDR2 SQIVND (reference sequence). This CDR3 comprises 14 residues. The ends lost 1 base at V and 6 bases at J; junction bases unmatched: 3. DNA for the CDR3: TGTGCCAGTAGTATAGGCGGGGGGGCCAAGACCCAGTACTTC. Encoded protein: CASSIGGGAKTQYF.

V usage is TRBV6-5 and J usage is TRBJ1-5, with a tentative D call TRBD1 (6 bases). In germline, CDR1 is MNHEY, CDR2 SVGAGI. This CDR3 has 15 amino acids. V lost 6 bases, J lost 7 bases, and 19 bases lay in between. CDR3 bases: TGTGCCAGCAGCCCTCTACCAGGGGCTAACCAGCCCCAGCATTTT. This codes for CASSPLPGANQPQHF.

The chain employs TRBV21-1 and TRBJ2-7; the D segment call TRBD1 is taken from the table without a DNA check. TRBV21-1 has pseudogene status. The CDR3 runs 14 residues. CDR3 DNA sequence: TGTGCCAGCAGCCCAAAAGGGGCAGGCTACGAGCAGTACTTC. Its protein product is CASSPKGAGYEQYF.

V is TRBV5-6 and J is TRBJ2-5; 11 nucleotides match TRBD2. Germline loops: CDR1 SGHDT, CDR2 YYEEEE. The junction had 5 bases not matched to a gene; V was cut back by 0 bases and J by 4 bases. This CDR3 has 16 residues. CDR3 region: CASSLELAGVGETQYF. CDR3 coding DNA: TGTGCCAGCAGCTTGGAACTAGCGGGAGTAGGAGAGACCCAGTACTTC. Drawing the rest from reference TRBV5-6 and TRBJ2-5, the complete variable domain is DAGVTQSPTHLIKTRGQQVTLRCSPKSGHDTVSWYQQALGQGPQFIFQYYEEEERQRGNFPDRFSGHQFPNYSSELNVNALLLGDSALYLCASSLELAGVGETQYFGPGTRLLVL.

The chain employs TRBV27 and TRBJ2-6; 8 nucleotides align to TRBD1. The V segment lost 0 bases and the J segment 4 bases; nucleotides outside the gene matches: 8. This CDR3 contains 18 residues. From germline, CDR1 is MNHEY and CDR2 SMNVEV (reference sequence). CDR3 sequence (DNA): TGTGCCAGCAGTTTATCATGGACAGGGTCTATAGGGGCCAACGTCCTGACTTTC. Its protein is CASSLSWTGSIGANVLTF.

The sample holds a few counts of this clone. The chain combines TRBV6-1 with TRBJ1-2; 11 positions agree with TRBD1. Looked up from germline, CDR1 is MNHNS and CDR2 is SASEGT. V trimming: 5 bases; J trimming: 4 bases; junction bases outside the gene matches: 6. The CDR3 covers 15 residues. The DNA of the CDR3 is TGTGCCAGCAGTTGGGGGACAGGGGGAGGCTATGGCTACACCTTC. This sequence encodes CASSWGTGGGYGYTF.

The chain uses TRBV5-4 and TRBJ1-2; perhaps TRBD1 as D (5 bases). Germline V lookup: CDR1 SGHNT, CDR2 YYREEE (reference sequence). V was trimmed by 0 bases and J by 0 bases, leaving 9 bases between them. The CDR3 has 15 residues. The CDR3 region has the DNA TGTGCCAGCAGCTTGGTCGGGGGGACTAACTATGGCTACACCTTC. Its translation: CASSLVGGTNYGYTF.

Concerning this clone: A read error may produce the germline difference seen at one junction end. V and J are TRBV5-8 and TRBJ1-4, with 8 nucleotides matching TRBD1. Germline V CDR1 and CDR2: SGHTS, YDEGEE. CDR3 length equals 11 residues. The CDR3 loop reads CASSFWDRFAF. The CDR3 DNA is TGTGCCAGCAGCTTTTGGGACAGGTTCGCTTTT.

This clone was detected only once. J is TRBJ2-1 and V is TRBV6-5; tentatively, D is TRBD2 (5 bases). The ends were cut back, 9 bases at V and 7 bases at J, with 10 bases in the middle. The germline V gene has CDR1 MNHEY and CDR2 SVGAGI. This CDR3 comprises 11 residues. CDR3 nucleotide sequence: TGTGCCAGTTTTAGGGAGAATGAGCAGTTCTTC. It yields the protein CASFRENEQFF.

The chain uses TRBV5-1 and TRBJ1-1; tentative D call: TRBD1 (6 bases). This CDR3 is 11 amino acids long. The V gene lost 4 bases and the J gene lost 9 bases, with 10 bases spanning the gap. Germline CDR1 and CDR2: SGHRS and YFSETQ. The CDR3 loop is CASSQDSQAFF. CDR3 nucleotides: TGCGCCAGCAGCCAGGACAGCCAAGCTTTCTTT.

The chain combines TRBV30 with TRBJ1-5; D is possibly TRBD1 (6 bases). Germline CDR1 and CDR2: GTSNPN and SVGIG (reference sequence). The CDR3 runs 14 residues. V shed 2 bases and J shed 1 base, with 9 bases lying between them. In DNA, the CDR3 is TGTGCCTGGAGTAACAGGGTGAGCAATCAGCCCCAGCATTTT. The encoded protein is CAWSNRVSNQPQHF. The variable domain in full, with the rest retrieved from reference TRBV30 and TRBJ1-5, is SQTIHQWPATLVQPVGSPLSLECTVEGTSNPNLYWYRQAAGRGLQLLFYSVGIGQISSEVPQNLSASRPQDRQFILSSKKLLLSDSGFYLCAWSNRVSNQPQHFGDGTRLSIL.

The gene calls are TRBV19 and TRBJ1-2; a possible D gene is TRBD1 (6 bases). Trimming pared 6 bases from V and 1 base from J, leaving 6 bases between. The CDR3 sequence is 12 residues long. Germline V gene data show CDR1 as LNHDA and CDR2 as SQIVND (reference sequence). CDR3 DNA: TGTGCCAGTAGCAGGGGTAACTATGGCTACACCTTC. Encoded protein: CASSRGNYGYTF.

The V gene is TRBV5-4, the J gene TRBJ2-5; 8 positions agree with TRBD1. The DNA end lines up better with TRBJ2-7; the J call may be wrong. The germline V gene encodes CDR1 SGHNT and CDR2 YYREEE (reference sequence). This CDR3 has 13 amino acids. CDR3 in DNA: TGTGCCAGCAGCACGGACAGGGTCGGCGAGCAGTACTTC. Its translation: CASSTDRVGEQYF.

About this clone itself: Compared with germline, one end of the junction differs, possibly owing to a read error. V and J are TRBV9 and TRBJ2-2, with TRBD2 matching over 11 bases. CDR3 length: 17 residues. Germline V gene data show CDR1 as SGDLS and CDR2 as YYNGEE. The CDR3 here is CAGSVVAGGPLAGELFF. The CDR3 DNA reads as TGTGCCGGCAGCGTAGTAGCGGGAGGGCCCCTGGCCGGGGAGCTGTTTTTT.

This clone was recorded only once. The chain links TRBV15 to TRBJ2-2; D not resolved. Germline-derived CDR1 and CDR2 are LNHNV and YYDKDF (reference sequence). The CDR3 spans 13 residues. The V end was cut by 2 bases, the J end by 4 bases, with 5 bases between. The DNA for the CDR3 is TGTGCCACCAGCAGACCCTCCACCGGGGAGCTGTTTTTT. Translated: CATSRPSTGELFF.

This chain joins TRBV30 and TRBJ1-4; possible D gene TRBD1, 6 bases. Germline V gene sequence: CDR1 GTSNPN, CDR2 SVGIG (reference sequence). V shed 3 bases and J shed 11 bases, with 16 bases lying between them. The CDR3 length is 13 residues. The CDR3 here is CAWRTKQGNKLFF. The DNA for the CDR3 is TGTGCCTGGAGAACCAAACAGGGTAACAAACTGTTTTTT.

The V gene is TRBV18, the J gene TRBJ1-4; D remains unclear. Looked up from germline, CDR1 is KGHSH and CDR2 is LQKENI. The CDR3 is 16 residues long. V dropped 1 base and J dropped 8 bases, with 17 bases sitting between them. CDR3 DNA sequence: TGTGCCAGCTCACCACTTCATTTGATGGGAGGCGAAAAACTGTTTTTT. Protein sequence: CASSPLHLMGGEKLFF.